The rows below give T cell receptor beta chains drawn from one sample of a study of T cell changes during pregnancy in multiple sclerosis. Only in-frame clones appear in the TCRdb table, and some are missing; sequencing was by immunoSEQ multiplex PCR. Of around 88,000 clones in the sample, roughly nine tenths are singletons; the top ten hold more than 2%. The material was peripheral blood, obtained in the first trimester of pregnancy. Receptors were obtained from a female donor with multiple sclerosis, enrolled in a pregnancy study. Each CDR3 is given without its conserved first and last residue. The order of the fields is J gene, V gene, CDR3 protein.

J gene: TRBJ1-1; V gene: TRBV6-4; CDR3 protein: ASSDSNIQNTEAF
J gene: TRBJ1-1; V gene: TRBV5-1; CDR3 protein: ASSLGTLKNTEAF
J gene: TRBJ2-7; V gene: TRBV7-9; CDR3 protein: ASSLGDRVIEQY
J gene: TRBJ2-7; V gene: TRBV7-8; CDR3 protein: ASSFRGGPGEQY
J gene: TRBJ2-5; V gene: TRBV28; CDR3 protein: ASSLGSTRQETQY
J gene: TRBJ2-3; V gene: TRBV28; CDR3 protein: ASSREGGGDTQY
J gene: TRBJ1-1; V gene: TRBV7-8; CDR3 protein: ASSLVTGNSGAF
J gene: TRBJ2-1; V gene: TRBV9; CDR3 protein: ASSTGGVGSYNEQF
J gene: TRBJ1-5; V gene: TRBV28; CDR3 protein: ASSWGENQPQH
J gene: TRBJ1-1; V gene: TRBV18; CDR3 protein: ASSLTGGGDTEAF
J gene: TRBJ2-1; V gene: TRBV10-3; CDR3 protein: AISSGRYNEQF
J gene: TRBJ2-3; V gene: TRBV6-5; CDR3 protein: ASSYSDRQAQY
J gene: TRBJ1-3; V gene: TRBV15; CDR3 protein: ATSSLIGTGENTIY
J gene: TRBJ1-1; V gene: TRBV5-1; CDR3 protein: ASSQYVTAMNTEAF
J gene: TRBJ2-7; V gene: TRBV2; CDR3 protein: ASSEVADPLYEQY
J gene: TRBJ2-7; V gene: TRBV5-1; CDR3 protein: ASSLAGGPDEQY
J gene: TRBJ2-3; V gene: TRBV6-6; CDR3 protein: ASQGAFSTDTQY
J gene: TRBJ2-7; V gene: TRBV5-1; CDR3 protein: ASGRGGRLEQY
J gene: TRBJ2-3; V gene: TRBV6-5; CDR3 protein: ASSYRGLAGTDTQY
J gene: TRBJ1-1; V gene: TRBV7-9; CDR3 protein: ASSSGQYTEAF
J gene: TRBJ1-1; V gene: TRBV7-2; CDR3 protein: ASSQGTGSGTEAF
J gene: TRBJ2-3; V gene: TRBV7-2; CDR3 protein: ASSWTGSTDTQY
J gene: TRBJ2-7; V gene: TRBV19; CDR3 protein: ASSRDRVDEQY
J gene: TRBJ1-2; V gene: TRBV7-8; CDR3 protein: ASSLDTGYGYT
J gene: TRBJ1-1; V gene: TRBV7-8; CDR3 protein: ASSLGGRSNTEAF
J gene: TRBJ1-2; V gene: TRBV7-3; CDR3 protein: ASSPTDRANYGYT
J gene: TRBJ2-7; V gene: TRBV19; CDR3 protein: ASSTPGQRTYEQY